The 14 T cell receptor beta chains reported below all come from one sample, sequenced in a study of control samples from healthy donors and cancer patients (dated by TCRdb to the early 2020s). Libraries were made using the immunoSEQ multiplex PCR assay. In TCRdb, the immuneACCESS table is reduced to in-frame sequences with V and J assigned. These tables do not hold every clone; where another copy was compared, an unresolved V gene accounts for under half, and the others remain unexplained. Counted in this sample were approximately 150,000 clones; approximately 94% of them appeared once. The ten largest clones represent over 1.3% of the sample. The sample was blood. These receptors were taken from a woman aged 18-29 years in good health.

The chain joins TRBV19 to TRBJ2-4; no reliable D call. CDR3 length: 13 residues. CDR1 and CDR2 from the germline V gene are LNHDA and SQIVND (reference sequence). V was clipped by 5 bases and J by 5 bases, with 10 bases between them. CDR3 DNA: TGTGCCAGTAGTCCGTCGAACCAAAACATTCAGTACTTC. It encodes CASSPSNQNIQYF.

The chain recombines TRBV6-5 with TRBJ1-5; TRBD1 might be the D (6 bases). V was cut by 4 bases and J by 4 bases, with 14 bases left in between. Germline V gene lookup returns CDR1 MNHEY and CDR2 SVGAGI. The CDR3 length is 15 residues. Here the CDR3 DNA reads TGTGCCAGCAGTTCCGGGAGAGGGGGGAATCAGCCCCAGCATTTT. This translates into CASSSGRGGNQPQHF.

The chain joins TRBV6-1 to TRBJ2-7, with D possibly matching TRBD1 (6 bases). CDR1 and CDR2 (germline): MNHNS, SASEGT. Trimming removed 1 base from V and 1 base from J, with 11 bases in between. The CDR3 sequence is 15 residues long. CDR3 coding DNA: TGTGCCAGCAGTGAAGTCGCAGGGGCATCCTACGAGCAGTACTTC. Protein product: CASSEVAGASYEQYF.

The V and J genes are TRBV10-3 and TRBJ1-3; 8 bases match TRBD1. V lost 7 bases to trimming and J lost 4 bases; unmatched junction nucleotides: 6. In germline, CDR1 is ENHRY, CDR2 SYGVKD. The CDR3 covers 14 residues. Here the CDR3 DNA reads TGTGCCATCACCCAGGGGGCGGCAGGAAACACCATATATTTT. Amino acid sequence: CAITQGAAGNTIYF.

The J gene is TRBJ2-1, the V gene TRBV15; 9 positions match TRBD1. This CDR3 has 17 residues. Germline loops: CDR1 LNHNV, CDR2 YYDKDF (reference sequence). The junction had 5 bases not matched to a gene; V was cut back by 0 bases and J by 2 bases. Here the CDR3 reads CATSRDKGQGTYNEQFF. The CDR3 DNA reads TGTGCCACCAGCAGAGATAAGGGACAGGGCACCTACAATGAGCAGTTCTTC.

In DNA, the CDR3 is TGTGCCAGCAGCTTGGCAGTGGGCCAAGAGACCCAGTACTTC. It translates to CASSLAVGQETQYF. The V and J genes are TRBV5-4 and TRBJ2-5; no clear D gene. The germline V gene has CDR1 SGHNT and CDR2 YYREEE (reference sequence). There are 14 residues in the CDR3. V was clipped by 0 bases and J by 1 base, with 7 bases between them.

The J gene is TRBJ1-1, the V gene TRBV13; D gene ambiguous. V lost 5 bases and J lost 4, with 17 bases in between. The CDR3 runs to 15 residues. Germline loops: CDR1 PRHDT, CDR2 FYEKMQ (reference sequence). The CDR3 nucleotides are TGTGCCAGCAGCCTAGCCCCTCGGGAGATCACTGAAGCTTTCTTT. Translated: CASSLAPREITEAFF.

V usage is TRBV13 and J usage is TRBJ2-7; 7 bases are shared with TRBD1. Trimming at V came to 5 bases and at J to 4 bases, leaving 20 bases not matched to a gene. This CDR3 is 18 amino acids long. Germline V gene sequence: CDR1 PRHDT, CDR2 FYEKMQ (reference sequence). Here the CDR3 reads CASSPRGTRQGVKYEQYF. CDR3 coding DNA: TGTGCCAGCAGCCCCAGGGGGACCAGACAGGGCGTGAAATACGAGCAGTACTTC. The variable domain in full, with the rest retrieved from reference TRBV13 and TRBJ2-7, is AAGVIQSPRHLIKEKRETATLKCYPIPRHDTVYWYQQGPGQDPQFLISFYEKMQSDKGSIPDRFSAQQFSDYHSELNMSSLELGDSALYFCASSPRGTRQGVKYEQYFGPGTRLTVT.

The chain uses TRBV5-1 and TRBJ2-1; D is uncertain. CDR1 SGHRS and CDR2 YFSETQ come from the germline V gene. The CDR3 contains 14 residues. Trimming left V 5 bases short and J 3 bases short, with 12 bases between. CDR3 amino acids: CASSKTNLYNEQFF. In DNA, the CDR3 is TGCGCCAGCAGTAAAACAAATCTCTACAATGAGCAGTTCTTC.

This clone occurred a few times. The V and J genes are TRBV7-3 and TRBJ2-2; D may correspond to TRBD1 or TRBD2 (5 bases each). The V gene's germline CDR1 is SGHTA and CDR2 FQGTGA. The CDR3 consists of 13 residues. Trimming cost V 5 bases and J 7 bases, with 11 bases left between them. The CDR3 is CASSPGTGGELFF. The CDR3 region has the DNA TGTGCCAGCAGCCCCGGGACGGGCGGGGAGCTGTTTTTT. Combining the CDR3 with reference TRBV7-3 and TRBJ2-2 gives the whole variable domain GAGVSQTPSNKVTEKGKYVELRCDPISGHTALYWYRQSLGQGPEFLIYFQGTGAADDSGLPNDRFFAVRPEGSVSTLKIQRTERGDSAVYLCASSPGTGGELFFGEGSRLTVL.

J is TRBJ1-1 and V is TRBV18, with unresolved D. Trimming took 1 base from V and 0 from J, leaving 3 bases between them. CDR3 length equals 13 residues. CDR1 and CDR2 from the germline V gene are KGHSH and LQKENI. CDR3 sequence reads: CASSPRVNTEAFF. The CDR3 coding sequence is TGTGCCAGCTCACCACGGGTGAACACTGAAGCTTTCTTT.

V and J are TRBV18 and TRBJ1-1; a possible D gene is TRBD1 (6 bases). The CDR3 has 16 residues. Trimming stripped 5 bases from V and 5 bases from J, with 21 bases between. Germline lookup yields CDR1 KGHSH and CDR2 LQKENI. The CDR3 sequence: CASSSFPGRQGTEAFF. The DNA of the CDR3 is TGTGCCAGCTCATCATTTCCGGGACGTCAGGGGACTGAAGCTTTCTTT.

The gene calls are TRBV11-3 and TRBJ2-1; no clear D gene. Trimming removed 1 base from V and 0 bases from J, with 13 bases in between. The CDR3 is made up of 17 amino acids. Germline CDR1 reads SGHNT; CDR2 reads YENEEA. This chain's CDR3 is CASSLVHEYSSYNEQFF. The CDR3 coding sequence is TGTGCCAGCAGCTTAGTCCACGAGTATAGCTCCTACAATGAGCAGTTCTTC.

The J gene is TRBJ1-1, the V gene TRBV4-1; no reliable D call. The CDR3 runs 14 residues. Germline CDR1 and CDR2: MGHRA and YSYEKL. V lost 1 base, J lost 0 bases, and 6 bases lay in between. CDR3 loop: CASSQGVMNTEAFF. The CDR3 coding sequence is TGCGCCAGCAGCCAAGGGGTAATGAACACTGAAGCTTTCTTT.